One sample yielded the 29 T cell receptor beta chains listed below, sequenced in a study of T cell responses to AZD1222 COVID-19 vaccine. Assay used: immunoSEQ multiplex PCR; TCRdb lists only in-frame clones, some missing. The sample lists 100,000 to 150,000 clones, 85% to 90% occurring once. The source was peripheral blood, collected on day 0 of AZD1222 vaccination. Receptors originate from an adult in good health.

The J gene is TRBJ2-5, the V gene TRBV4-1; D is unresolved. The CDR3 consists of 12 residues. The germline gives CDR1 MGHRA, CDR2 YSYEKL. Trimming removed 0 bases at V and 5 bases at J, with 4 bases between. The DNA for the CDR3 is TGCGCCAGCAGCCAAGAGAGGGAGACCCAGTACTTC. Its translation is CASSQERETQYF.

This rearrangement joins TRBV7-2 to TRBJ1-2; 9 bases are a match to TRBD1. Germline CDR1 and CDR2: SGHTA and FQGNSA. With 1 base clipped from V and 8 bases from J, the junction kept 5 bases outside the gene matches. This CDR3 has 14 residues. CDR3 sequence reads: CASSLGGQGSGYTF. The CDR3 DNA reads as TGTGCCAGCAGCTTAGGGGGACAGGGTTCCGGCTACACCTTC.

The J gene is TRBJ1-5, the V gene TRBV5-1; D unresolved. This CDR3 spans 14 amino acids. Trimming pared 0 bases from V and 5 bases from J, leaving 9 bases between. Germline V gene lookup returns CDR1 SGHRS and CDR2 YFSETQ. The CDR3 DNA sequence: TGCGCCAGCAGCTTGGCGTCGGGCGATCAGCCCCAGCATTTT. Translation gives CASSLASGDQPQHF. Together with reference TRBV5-1 and TRBJ1-5, the CDR3 gives the full variable domain: KAGVTQTPRYLIKTRGQQVTLSCSPISGHRSVSWYQQTPGQGLQFLFEYFSETQRNKGNFPGRFSGRQFSNSRSEMNVSTLELGDSALYLCASSLASGDQPQHFGDGTRLSIL.

Points on this clone: An end of the junction does not agree with germline; a read error may underlie this. The CDR3, as DNA: TGTGCCAGCAGAGAAGTCGGGACAGGGCAATCACCCCTCCACTTT. This encodes CASREVGTGQSPLHF. The rearrangement joins TRBV6-1 to TRBJ1-6; TRBD1 matches at 9 bases. The germline gives CDR1 MNHNS, CDR2 SASEGT. This CDR3 is built from 15 residues.

V usage is TRBV6-5 and J usage is TRBJ2-3; D is possibly TRBD2 (6 bases). V was pared by 2 bases and J by 3 bases, with 12 bases between. The CDR3 spans 15 residues. The germline gives CDR1 MNHEY, CDR2 SVGAGI. The chain's CDR3 is CASSYAGLLTDTQYF. The CDR3 DNA reads as TGTGCCAGCAGTTACGCCGGACTACTTACAGATACGCAGTATTTT.

The J gene is TRBJ1-1, the V gene TRBV10-3, with D unclear. The V end lost 7 bases, the J end lost 1 base, and 7 bases lay between the germline ends. Germline V gene lookup returns CDR1 ENHRY and CDR2 SYGVKD. This CDR3 is 12 amino acids long. In DNA form, the CDR3 reads TGTGCCATCATGGGAGGGAACACTGAAGCTTTCTTT. It yields the protein CAIMGGNTEAFF.

The gene calls are TRBV21-1 and TRBJ1-2; the table's D gene call, TRBD1, was not cross checked with the DNA. TRBV21-1 is designated a pseudogene. The CDR3 is 15 amino acids. In nucleotides, the CDR3 is TGTGCCAGCAGCCCCCCAGAAGGGGGTCCTTATGGCTACACCTTC. Its protein product is CASSPPEGGPYGYTF.

The chain recombines TRBV9 with TRBJ1-4; D is possibly TRBD1 (5 bases). Between the trimmed V and J ends, which lost 4 bases and 4 bases, there was a span of 14 bases. The CDR3 spans 15 residues. The germline gives CDR1 SGDLS, CDR2 YYNGEE. The CDR3, as DNA: TGTGCCAGCAGCCGAACAGGAGAGGATAATGAAAAACTGTTTTTT. Protein sequence: CASSRTGEDNEKLFF.

The chain carries TRBV6-5 and TRBJ2-5; 10 positions match TRBD1. Germline V CDR1 and CDR2: MNHEY, SVGAGI. This CDR3 is 15 amino acids long. Unmatched junction bases numbered 9, after V lost 6 bases and J lost 5 bases. CDR3 nucleotides: TGTGCCAGCAGATCGGGACAGGGGAATTATGAGACCCAGTACTTC. It is translated as CASRSGQGNYETQYF.

This chain connects TRBV7-9 to TRBJ1-6; tentatively, D is TRBD1 (6 bases). The germline V gene has CDR1 SEHNR and CDR2 FQNEAQ (reference sequence). There are 17 residues in the CDR3. Trimming took 0 bases from V and 16 from J, leaving 25 bases between them. CDR3 sequence: CASSLAGALTHEAQLHF. The CDR3, as DNA: TGTGCCAGCAGCTTAGCGGGGGCCCTGACCCATGAAGCCCAACTCCACTTT.

J is TRBJ1-4 and V is TRBV7-9, with TRBD1 matching over 7 bases. CDR3 length equals 17 residues. With 1 base clipped from V and 8 bases from J, the junction kept 13 bases outside the gene matches. Germline CDR1 and CDR2: SEHNR and FQNEAQ (reference sequence). The CDR3 DNA is TGTGCCAGCAGCTTAGAGAGTGCACAGGGGATAGGAGAAAAACTGTTTTTT. Translated, it gives CASSLESAQGIGEKLFF.

This clone was counted once. The chain couples TRBV28 to TRBJ1-3, with D uncertain. V was shortened by 6 bases and J by 0 bases, with 12 bases between the two germline ends. The CDR3 length is 15 residues. Germline loops: CDR1 MDHEN, CDR2 SYDVKM. CDR3 nucleotides: TGTGCCAGCAGCGGATACGGGTACTCTGGAAACACCATATATTTT. This translates into CASSGYGYSGNTIYF.

Details on this clone: One end of the junction does not line up with germline, which may come from a read error. The CDR3 DNA reads as TGCGCCAGCAGCTTTGGTAACCATGGCTACACCTTC. Translated: CASSFGNHGYTF. This chain joins TRBV5-1 and TRBJ1-2; D uncertain. From germline, CDR1 is SGHRS and CDR2 YFSETQ. The CDR3 extends over 12 amino acids.

This CDR3 reads CASSMGHPGPWSPLHF. CDR3 sequence (DNA): TGTGCCAGCAGTATGGGACACCCCGGCCCCTGGTCACCCCTCCACTTT. This chain links TRBV27 with TRBJ1-6; tentatively, D is TRBD1 (6 bases). Germline CDR1 and CDR2: MNHEY and SMNVEV (reference sequence). V was trimmed by 5 bases and J by 10 bases, leaving 21 bases between them. CDR3 length: 16 amino acids.

The V call is TRBV6-5, the J call TRBJ2-1; either TRBD1 or TRBD2 may supply D (5 bases each). V was clipped by 1 base and J by 8 bases, with 9 bases between them. The CDR3 is 13 residues long. The germline gives CDR1 MNHEY, CDR2 SVGAGI. The CDR3 protein is CASSYWGSDEQFF. The DNA for the CDR3 is TGTGCCAGCAGTTACTGGGGGAGCGATGAGCAGTTCTTC.

The chain employs TRBV11-1 and TRBJ2-3; 11 bases fit TRBD2. This CDR3 contains 15 residues. Germline V gene sequence: CDR1 SGHAT, CDR2 FQDESV (reference sequence). V shed 5 bases, J shed 7 bases, and the junction held 8 bases outside the gene matches. CDR3 coding DNA: TGTGCCAGCAGCCCTGCCACTAGCGGGGGATATACGCAGTATTTT. This translates into CASSPATSGGYTQYF. Full variable domain (remainder filled in from reference TRBV11-1 and TRBJ2-3): EAEVAQSPRYKITEKSQAVAFWCDPISGHATLYWYRQILGQGPELLVQFQDESVVDDSQLPKDRFSAERLKGVDSTLKIQPAELGDSAMYLCASSPATSGGYTQYFGPGTRLTVL.

The chain employs TRBV27 and TRBJ2-3, with 12 bases that match TRBD2. The CDR3 consists of 16 residues. V shed 4 bases and J 7 bases; nucleotides not matched to a gene: 9. Looked up from germline, CDR1 is MNHEY and CDR2 is SMNVEV (reference sequence). The CDR3 here is CASSSIRTSGVNTQYF. DNA for the CDR3: TGTGCCAGCAGTTCTATCAGGACTAGCGGGGTAAATACGCAGTATTTT.

V is TRBV11-2 and J is TRBJ2-1; possible D gene TRBD1, 5 bases. The V gene's germline CDR1 is SGHAT and CDR2 FQNNGV. The CDR3 sequence is 15 residues long. With 3 bases removed from V and 3 bases from J, the gap between germline ends came to 12 bases. The CDR3 is CASSLGQRLYNEQFF. CDR3 in DNA: TGTGCCAGCAGCTTGGGGCAGAGGCTCTACAATGAGCAGTTCTTC.

The chain joins TRBV9 to TRBJ1-5; D is unclear. Per germline, CDR1 SGDLS and CDR2 YYNGEE. Trimming left V 0 bases short and J 3 bases short, with 10 bases between. The CDR3 loop spans 15 amino acids. The CDR3, as DNA: TGTGCCAGCAGCGTAGACGCAGGAGCCAATCAGCCCCAGCATTTT. This gives the protein CASSVDAGANQPQHF.

V is TRBV18 and J is TRBJ1-2; D not resolved. Germline-derived CDR1 and CDR2 are KGHSH and LQKENI. Trimming removed 4 bases from V and 6 bases from J, with 15 bases in between. This CDR3 contains 14 residues. CDR3 nucleotides: TGTGCCAGCTCACTTCAAGGGAGTTGGGATGGCTACACCTTC. This gives the protein CASSLQGSWDGYTF.

The chain uses TRBV6-5 and TRBJ2-7; TRBD2 aligns across 8 bases. The V gene's germline CDR1 is MNHEY and CDR2 SVGAGI. The junction had 12 bases not matched to a gene; V was cut back by 6 bases and J by 5 bases. The CDR3 length is 15 residues. CDR3 sequence: CASSLRRGGRHEQYF. CDR3 nucleotides: TGTGCCAGCAGCCTCCGACGGGGGGGGAGGCACGAGCAGTACTTC.

J is TRBJ1-3 and V is TRBV5-1; D not resolved. Germline CDR1 and CDR2: SGHRS and YFSETQ. Trimming took 2 bases from V and 0 from J, leaving 6 bases between them. There are 14 residues in the CDR3. The DNA of the CDR3 is TGCGCCAGCAGCTTTGCAGACTCTGGAAACACCATATATTTT. Translating it yields CASSFADSGNTIYF.

This chain uses TRBV10-3 with TRBJ1-6; TRBD1 matches 8 bases. Germline CDR1 is ENHRY and CDR2 is SYGVKD. V was pared by 4 bases and J by 10 bases, with 6 bases of the junction left unmatched. The CDR3 loop spans 14 amino acids. The CDR3 DNA sequence: TGTGCCATCAGTGCGACAGGGGAAATGTCACCCCTCCACTTT. Protein product: CAISATGEMSPLHF.

CDR3 in amino acids: CASSPRLAIADTQYF. The CDR3 bases are TGTGCCAGCAGCCCTCGACTAGCGATCGCAGATACGCAGTATTTT. The V call is TRBV3-1 (or the pseudogene TRBV3-2), the J call TRBJ2-3, with 8 bases identical to TRBD2. The junction had 7 bases not matched to a gene; V was cut back by 4 bases and J by 4 bases. CDR1 is LGHDT, CDR2 YNNKEL, per germline (reference sequence). The CDR3 loop spans 15 amino acids.

V gene TRBV5-1 combines with J gene TRBJ1-1; TRBD1 is a possible D gene (5 bases). Germline V CDR1 and CDR2: SGHRS, YFSETQ. V was clipped by 2 bases and J by 4 bases, with 12 bases between them. The CDR3 is 14 amino acids. CDR3 residues: CASSFPGVATEAFF. CDR3 DNA: TGCGCCAGCAGCTTTCCGGGGGTGGCCACTGAAGCTTTCTTT.

This clone was detected once. This sequence joins TRBV2 and TRBJ1-4; D possibly corresponds to TRBD1 (5 bases). With 5 bases removed from V and 5 bases from J, the gap between germline ends came to 9 bases. Germline V gene sequence: CDR1 SNHLY, CDR2 FYNNEI. The CDR3 loop spans 13 amino acids. CDR3 in DNA: TGTGCCAGCAGTAAACAGGTGAATGAAAAACTGTTTTTT. This codes for CASSKQVNEKLFF.

The V gene is TRBV5-4, the J gene TRBJ1-2, with D unclear. V was pared by 0 bases and J by 8 bases, with 8 bases between. The CDR3 totals 12 residues. The germline V gene has CDR1 SGHNT and CDR2 YYREEE (reference sequence). CDR3 region: CASSLEGRGYTF. CDR3 DNA: TGTGCCAGCAGCTTGGAAGGTCGGGGCTACACCTTC.

This CDR3 is CASSSPSVDTQYF. The DNA for the CDR3 is TGCGCCAGCAGCTCGCCGTCAGTGGATACGCAGTATTTT. This rearrangement joins TRBV5-1 to TRBJ2-3, with D unresolved. Germline loops: CDR1 SGHRS, CDR2 YFSETQ. The CDR3 extends over 13 amino acids. Trimming cost V 3 bases and J 6 bases, with 11 bases left between them.

The rearrangement joins TRBV30 to TRBJ1-4, with TRBD1 matching 8 bases. Germline V lookup: CDR1 GTSNPN, CDR2 SVGIG (reference sequence). V shed 2 bases, J shed 8 bases, and the junction held 10 bases outside the gene matches. This CDR3 is 15 amino acids long. Here the CDR3 DNA reads TGTGCCTGGAGTCCTCGGACAGGGAATGGGGAAAAACTGTTTTTT. Protein product: CAWSPRTGNGEKLFF.